The sequence of this T cell receptor (beta chain) was determined in a study of CD8+ T cells in alopecia areata. Looking at the study overall: A 6-month off-drug phase came after tofacitinib, which had lasted 6 to 18 months. Percent of scalp involved defined treated patients' severity scores.

This CDR3 comprises 15 residues. Looked up from germline, CDR1 is MGHDK and CDR2 is SYGVNS. V dropped 2 bases and J dropped 2; count of bases not matched to a gene: 3. Study outcomes and limitations: Lesional scalp, especially alopecia totalis/universalis, showed higher clonality than normal scalp. Scalp clonality and expanded CD8+ clones among the top 100 showed significant decreases with tofacitinib.

As for this clone: Its cognate antigen is unknown.

RNA was extracted and reverse transcribed into cDNA as the sequencing template. Sequencing used immunoSEQ multiplex PCR; TCRdb keeps in-frame clones, though not all of them. Among about 6,900 clones listed, 55% to 70% were seen once. Treatment given: oral pan-JAK inhibitor, 5-10 mg twice daily. Lesional scalp punch biopsies and peripheral blood came from alopecia areata patients. This sequence was found in a human donor with alopecia areata. This specimen was skin, taken at week 4, from a patient treated with tofacitinib. The rearrangement joins TRBV25-1 to TRBJ1-2; TRBD1 matches 9 bases. The CDR3 region has the DNA TGTGCCAGCAGTGAACGGGGACAGGGAAACTATGGCTACACCTTC. Translation: CASSERGQGNYGYTF.